Each of the 10 T cell receptor beta chains below was sequenced from the same sample in a study of identical twins. Using its own MiXCR run on the 5' RACE reads, TCRdb lists one record per CDR3 protein. The sample shows 700,000 or so distinct CDR3 sequences, around 8.3% of them seen only once. These data also formed part of another study, on yellow fever vaccine responses in identical twins.

The specimen was PBMCs. The receptor set was obtained from a woman aged 18-35 years in good health.

This chain connects TRBV20-1 to TRBJ2-1, with 13 bases lining up with TRBD2. V gave up 3 bases and J gave up 8 bases; unmatched junction bases: 19. Germline V gene sequence: CDR1 DFQATT, CDR2 SNEGSKA (reference sequence). The CDR3 extends over 19 amino acids. In DNA form, the CDR3 reads TGCAGTGCTAGCATTAAGGTCTGGCGGTGGACTAGCGGGAGAGATGAGCAGTTCTTC. It codes for CSASIKVWRWTSGRDEQFF.

V is TRBV10-3 and J is TRBJ2-3, with D possibly TRBD1 on 6 matching bases. V gave up 0 bases and J gave up 0 bases, with 10 bases separating them. The CDR3 totals 16 residues. Germline V gene data show CDR1 as ENHRY and CDR2 as SYGVKD. The chain's CDR3 is CAISESMGASTDTQYF. CDR3 in DNA: TGTGCCATCAGTGAGTCGATGGGGGCGAGCACAGATACGCAGTATTTT.

This clonotype was seen more than once but under ten times. The chain combines TRBV4-3 with TRBJ2-7, with D tentatively TRBD2 (6 bases). Deletions cut 0 bases from V and 2 bases from J, with 11 bases between. CDR1 and CDR2 from the germline V gene are LGHNA and YSLEER. The CDR3 is 15 amino acids. This chain's CDR3 is CASSQDSSDPYEQYF. The CDR3, as DNA: TGCGCCAGCAGCCAAGATTCTAGCGACCCCTACGAGCAGTACTTC.

J is TRBJ2-3 and V is TRBV11-2; no reliable D call. Germline lookup yields CDR1 SGHAT and CDR2 FQNNGV. V was pared by 6 bases and J by 2 bases, with 12 bases between. The CDR3 has 14 amino acids. The CDR3 DNA sequence: TGTGCCAGCAGGATAGGGTGGGCCACAGATACGCAGTATTTT. The encoded protein is CASRIGWATDTQYF.

At least ten counts were recorded for this clonotype. The chain has TRBV29-1 and TRBJ1-2, with a tentative D call TRBD1 (5 bases). The germline V gene has CDR1 SQVTM and CDR2 ANQGSEA. V was pared by 4 bases and J by 4 bases, with 19 bases between. The CDR3 length is 15 residues. CDR3 residues: CSVGLVGGPFYGYTF. The CDR3 DNA follows: TGCAGCGTTGGCCTGGTCGGGGGTCCTTTCTATGGCTACACCTTC.

This clonotype showed up just a few times. The genes are TRBV20-1 and TRBJ2-1; 12 bases map to TRBD1. Germline V gives CDR1 DFQATT, CDR2 SNEGSKA (reference sequence). The CDR3 has 18 amino acids. V was pared by 2 bases and J by 8 bases, with 16 bases of the junction left unmatched. The CDR3 loop is CSARSLYPGTGGIDEQFF. CDR3 bases: TGCAGTGCTAGATCACTATATCCCGGGACAGGGGGCATCGATGAGCAGTTCTTC.

This clonotype has only a few counts. The V gene is TRBV20-1, the J gene TRBJ1-1, with 11 bases matching TRBD1. The CDR3 consists of 18 residues. V lost 5 bases, J lost 4 bases, and 18 bases stayed unmatched. The germline V gene encodes CDR1 DFQATT and CDR2 SNEGSKA (reference sequence). CDR3 in amino acids: CSAPNSIRPGQGGTEAFF. CDR3 DNA sequence: TGCAGTGCTCCTAATTCTATTAGACCGGGACAGGGGGGCACTGAAGCTTTCTTT.

The chain has TRBV28 and TRBJ1-6, with D unclear. V shed 2 bases and J shed 9 bases, with 14 bases lying between them. CDR3 length equals 15 residues. Looked up from germline, CDR1 is MDHEN and CDR2 is SYDVKM. The CDR3 sequence: CASSLSRSLGSPLHF. CDR3 bases: TGTGCCAGCAGTTTAAGTCGGAGCTTAGGTTCACCCCTCCACTTT.

This clonotype was seen a few times. J is TRBJ2-7 and V is TRBV15; TRBD1 matches at 9 bases. The CDR3 has 15 amino acids. Germline-derived CDR1 and CDR2 are LNHNV and YYDKDF (reference sequence). V lost 5 bases and J lost 1; bases outside the gene matches: 6. CDR3 sequence: CATSRGQGWSYEQYF. CDR3 DNA: TGTGCCACCAGCCGAGGACAGGGGTGGTCCTACGAGCAGTACTTC.

This clonotype was seen a handful of times. This chain joins TRBV7-9 and TRBJ2-7, with 9 bases matching TRBD2. This CDR3 region has 16 residues. Germline CDR1 SEHNR, CDR2 FQNEAQ (reference sequence). V shed 4 bases, J shed 0 bases, and the junction held 7 bases outside the gene matches. The CDR3 coding sequence is TGTGCCAGCAGCTCTCTAGCGGGACAGAGCTCCTACGAGCAGTACTTC. Its protein product is CASSSLAGQSSYEQYF.